This paragraph covers one TCR beta chain sequence. Its antigen is not identified. Other DNA sequences from this sample encode an identical CDR3 as well. A heparinised blood draw that averaged about 100 mL was obtained once from each donor. Sorted CD4+ subsets: naive, central memory, regulatory, stem cell-like memory (CD45RO/CCR7/CD25/CD127/CD95/CD27 panel). This sample is drawn from a study of beta chain features in type 1 diabetes. Trimming removed 0 bases from V and 4 bases from J, with 7 bases in between. Germline V CDR1 and CDR2: GTSNPN, SVGIG (reference sequence). The CDR3 has 13 residues. Notes on the study in general: Patients with type 1 diabetes showed fewer VDJ junction insertions and more deletions.

Reverse transcribing all isolated RNA meant expressed TCRB transcripts were sequenced. Repertoires were generated with immunoSEQ multiplex PCR, while TCRdb's copy carries only in-frame clones and drops some. Of around 350,000 clones in the sample, 10% to 15% were seen once. The source material was naive CD4+ T cells from blood. The genes are TRBV30 and TRBJ1-5; unclear D gene. The source of this sequence is a man younger than 35 in good health. The CDR3 bases are TGTGCCTGGAGTGTCTCGGGGAATCAGCCCCAGCATTTT. Amino acids: CAWSVSGNQPQHF.